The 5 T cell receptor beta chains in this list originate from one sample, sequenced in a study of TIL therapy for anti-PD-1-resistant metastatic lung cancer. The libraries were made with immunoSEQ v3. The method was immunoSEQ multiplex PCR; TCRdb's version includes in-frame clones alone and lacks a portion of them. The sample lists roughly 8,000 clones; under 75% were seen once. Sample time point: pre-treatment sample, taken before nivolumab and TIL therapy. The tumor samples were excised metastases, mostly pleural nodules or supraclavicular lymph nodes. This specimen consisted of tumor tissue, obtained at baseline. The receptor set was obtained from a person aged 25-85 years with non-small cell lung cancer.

The CDR3, as DNA: TGCGCCAGCAGCTTGGAAGGGACCTACGAGCAGTACTTC. Its translation: CASSLEGTYEQYF. The rearrangement joins TRBV5-1 to TRBJ2-7, with D unclear. Germline V gene data show CDR1 as SGHRS and CDR2 as YFSETQ. The germline V and J ends were trimmed by 0 bases and 2 bases, with 6 bases remaining between them. The CDR3 contains 13 residues. The full variable domain, in which reference TRBV5-1 and TRBJ2-7 provide the parts outside the CDR3, is KAGVTQTPRYLIKTRGQQVTLSCSPISGHRSVSWYQQTPGQGLQFLFEYFSETQRNKGNFPGRFSGRQFSNSRSEMNVSTLELGDSALYLCASSLEGTYEQYFGPGTRLTVT.

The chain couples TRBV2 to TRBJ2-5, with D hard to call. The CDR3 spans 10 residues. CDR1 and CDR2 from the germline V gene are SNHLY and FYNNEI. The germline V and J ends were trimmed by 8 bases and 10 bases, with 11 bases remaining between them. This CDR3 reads CASSTSSQYF. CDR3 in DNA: TGTGCCAGCTCCACCTCTAGCCAGTACTTC.

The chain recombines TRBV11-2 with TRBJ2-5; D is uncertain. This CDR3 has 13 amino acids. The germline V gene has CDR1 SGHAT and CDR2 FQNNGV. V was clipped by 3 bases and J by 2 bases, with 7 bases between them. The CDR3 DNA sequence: TGTGCCAGCAGCTTTCGAAGACAAGAGACCCAGTACTTC. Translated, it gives CASSFRRQETQYF.

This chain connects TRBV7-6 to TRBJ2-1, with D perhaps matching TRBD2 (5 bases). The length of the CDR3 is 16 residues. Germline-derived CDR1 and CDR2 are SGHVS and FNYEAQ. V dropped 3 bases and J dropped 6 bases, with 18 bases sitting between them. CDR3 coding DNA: TGTGCCAGCAGCTTTAACCGGGTCGGGAAGTTCAATGAGCAGTTCTTC. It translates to CASSFNRVGKFNEQFF.

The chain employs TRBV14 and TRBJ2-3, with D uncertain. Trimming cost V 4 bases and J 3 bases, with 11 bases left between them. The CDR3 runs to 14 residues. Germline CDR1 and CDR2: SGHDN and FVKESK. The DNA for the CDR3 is TGTGCCAGCAGCCCTCGCGTAGTGACAGATACGCAGTATTTT. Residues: CASSPRVVTDTQYF.